This T cell receptor beta chain appears in the sequencing data of a study of T-cell memory formation after mild COVID-19. This clonotype was counted a few times. Its antigen is not known. In TCRdb, the 5' RACE reads were re-called with MiXCR into one record per CDR3 protein. The sample has 150,000 to 200,000 distinct CDR3 sequences, more than 9% seen once. V lost 2 bases to trimming and J lost 4 bases, with 7 bases between them. The CDR3 runs to 13 residues. Germline lookup yields CDR1 SGHDN and CDR2 FVKESK. Study results and caveats: Pre-infection memory held some responding clones, suggesting pre-existing cross-reactive T cells responded.

Material: PBMCs or a T cell subset sorted from them (not recorded which). The chain is built from TRBV14 and TRBJ2-3; D is unclear. The TCR sequence derives from a young man who had mild COVID-19 (a few samples of this study predate the infection). Cell type and time point are not known. CDR3 sequence reads: CASSQNVADTQYF. CDR3 in DNA: TGTGCCAGCAGCCAAAATGTAGCAGATACGCAGTATTTT. The full variable domain, in which reference TRBV14 and TRBJ2-3 provide the parts outside the CDR3, is EAGVTQFPSHSVIEKGQTVTLRCDPISGHDNLYWYRRVMGKEIKFLLHFVKESKQDESGMPNNRFLAERTGGTYSTLKVQPAELEDSGVYFCASSQNVADTQYFGPGTRLTVL.